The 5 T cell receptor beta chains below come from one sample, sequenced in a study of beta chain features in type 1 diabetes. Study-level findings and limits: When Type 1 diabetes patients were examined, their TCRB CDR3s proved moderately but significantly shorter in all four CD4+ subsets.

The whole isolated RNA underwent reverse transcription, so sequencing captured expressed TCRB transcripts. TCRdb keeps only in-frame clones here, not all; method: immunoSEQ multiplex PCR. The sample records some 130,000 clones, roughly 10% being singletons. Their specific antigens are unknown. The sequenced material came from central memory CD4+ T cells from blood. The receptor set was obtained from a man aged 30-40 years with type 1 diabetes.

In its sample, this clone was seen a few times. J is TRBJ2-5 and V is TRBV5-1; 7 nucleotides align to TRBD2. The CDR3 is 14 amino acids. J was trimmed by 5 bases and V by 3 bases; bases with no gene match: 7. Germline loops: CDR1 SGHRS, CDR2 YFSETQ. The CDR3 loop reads CASSSTLGGETQYF. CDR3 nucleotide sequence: TGCGCCAGCAGCTCTACCCTCGGGGGGGAGACCCAGTACTTC.

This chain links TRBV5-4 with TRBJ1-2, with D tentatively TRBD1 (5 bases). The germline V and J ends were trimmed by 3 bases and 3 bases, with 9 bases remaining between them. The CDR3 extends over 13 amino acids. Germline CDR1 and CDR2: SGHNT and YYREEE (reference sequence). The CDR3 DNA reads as TGTGCCAGCAGCTCTACAGGAGACTATGGCTACACCTTC. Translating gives CASSSTGDYGYTF.

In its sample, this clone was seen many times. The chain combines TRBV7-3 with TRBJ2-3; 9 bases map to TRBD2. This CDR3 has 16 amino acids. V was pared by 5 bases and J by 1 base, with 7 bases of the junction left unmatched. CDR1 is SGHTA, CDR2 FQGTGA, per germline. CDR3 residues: CASSPHLAGGTDTQYF. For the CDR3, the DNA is TGTGCCAGCAGCCCCCACTTAGCGGGGGGCACAGATACGCAGTATTTT.

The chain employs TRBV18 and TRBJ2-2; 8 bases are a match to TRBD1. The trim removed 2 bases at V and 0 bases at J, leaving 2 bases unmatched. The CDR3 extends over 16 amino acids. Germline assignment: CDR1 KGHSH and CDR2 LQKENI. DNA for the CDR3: TGTGCCAGCTCACCAGACAGGGGCGCGAACACCGGGGAGCTGTTTTTT. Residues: CASSPDRGANTGELFF.

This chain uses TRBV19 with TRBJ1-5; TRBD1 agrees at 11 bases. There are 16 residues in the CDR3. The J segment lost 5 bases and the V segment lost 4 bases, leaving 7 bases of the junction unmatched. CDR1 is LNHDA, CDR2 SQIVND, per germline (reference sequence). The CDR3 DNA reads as TGTGCCAGTAGTACCCCGGGACAGGGGGACTATCAGCCCCAGCATTTT. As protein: CASSTPGQGDYQPQHF.